The rows below give T cell receptor beta chains drawn from one sample of a study of blood T cell repertoires in COVID-19. Sequenced by immunoSEQ multiplex PCR; TCRdb stores in-frame clones only, minus some. Of about 100,000 clones listed, about 88% are singletons. The sample taken for sequencing was peripheral blood. These TCRs come from a middle-aged man with active or convalescent COVID-19. Each CDR3 is given with its conserved first and last residue. Each record gives: J gene, clone size, CDR3 length, D gene, V gene, CDR3 protein, CDR3 DNA. A D gene is named only where the DNA matches it firmly. Size tells how often a clone was seen (once, few, many) or the class of an expanded clone, and some rows leave it out.

>TRBJ1-1|.|12|.|TRBV12-3/TRBV12-4
CASSRRHPEAFF
TGTGCCAGCAGCCGACGACACCCTGAAGCTTTCTTT
>TRBJ2-1|once|13|.|TRBV11-3
CASSSDSYNEQFF
TGTGCCAGCAGCTCCGACAGCTACAATGAGCAGTTCTTC
>TRBJ1-5|once|17|.|TRBV4-1
CASSQDTAAGLNQPQHF
TGCGCCAGCAGCCAAGATACTGCGGCGGGGCTCAATCAGCCCCAGCATTTT
>TRBJ1-6|.|15|TRBD1|TRBV5-1
CASSRWTGDNSPLHF
TGCGCCAGCAGCCGCTGGACAGGGGATAATTCACCCCTCCACTTT
>TRBJ2-3|.|15|TRBD2|TRBV7-8
CASSLAGLATDTQYF
TGTGCCAGCAGCTTAGCGGGACTAGCCACAGATACGCAGTATTTT
>TRBJ2-3|.|17|TRBD2|TRBV5-8
CASPTGTSGGSTDTQYF
TGTGCCAGCCCCACAGGGACTAGCGGGGGGTCCACAGATACGCAGTATTTT
>TRBJ2-5|.|15|TRBD1|TRBV11-2
CASSSRQGSFETQYF
TGTGCCAGCAGCTCGCGACAGGGGAGCTTCGAGACCCAGTACTTC
>TRBJ1-4|.|16|.|TRBV4-3
CASSQGQGVPNEKLFF
TGCGCCAGCAGCCAAGGTCAGGGTGTTCCTAATGAAAAACTGTTTTTT
>TRBJ2-1|.|18|TRBD2|TRBV5-5
CASSPVGGGGAFYNEQFF
TGTGCCAGCAGCCCCGTGGGGGGCGGGGGGGCGTTCTACAATGAGCAGTTCTTC
>TRBJ2-7|.|13|TRBD1|TRBV6-6
CASSITGGYEQYF
TGTGCCAGCAGCATCACAGGGGGCTACGAGCAGTACTTC
>TRBJ1-1|.|12|.|TRBV19
CASSNRDIEAFF
TGTGCCAGTAGTAACCGGGACATTGAAGCTTTCTTT
>TRBJ1-1|.|14|.|TRBV6-2/TRBV6-3
CASSYRGYNTEAFF
TGTGCCAGCAGTTACAGGGGTTACAACACTGAAGCTTTCTTT
>TRBJ2-3|.|18|TRBD1|TRBV24-1
CATSDTWTGGWGTDTQYF
TGTGCCACCAGTGATACTTGGACAGGTGGCTGGGGCACAGATACGCAGTATTTT
>TRBJ2-1|.|16|TRBD2|TRBV19
CASSIGSGDAYNEQFF
TGTGCCAGTAGTATAGGGAGCGGGGACGCCTACAATGAGCAGTTCTTC
>TRBJ1-5|once|15|.|TRBV7-8
CASSLGVFGNQPQHF
TGTGCCAGCAGTCTAGGGGTTTTTGGCAATCAGCCCCAGCATTTT
>TRBJ2-7|.|12|.|TRBV29-1
CSVRTDRYEQYF
TGCAGCGTTCGGACAGATCGCTACGAGCAGTACTTC
>TRBJ1-1|.|17|TRBD1|TRBV5-1
CASSNEGVRGPNTEAFF
TGCGCCAGCAGCAACGAAGGGGTCAGGGGGCCCAACACTGAAGCTTTCTTT
>TRBJ1-6|.|13|.|TRBV12-3/TRBV12-4
CASSSGDNSPLHF
TGTGCCAGCAGTTCGGGAGATAATTCACCCCTCCACTTT